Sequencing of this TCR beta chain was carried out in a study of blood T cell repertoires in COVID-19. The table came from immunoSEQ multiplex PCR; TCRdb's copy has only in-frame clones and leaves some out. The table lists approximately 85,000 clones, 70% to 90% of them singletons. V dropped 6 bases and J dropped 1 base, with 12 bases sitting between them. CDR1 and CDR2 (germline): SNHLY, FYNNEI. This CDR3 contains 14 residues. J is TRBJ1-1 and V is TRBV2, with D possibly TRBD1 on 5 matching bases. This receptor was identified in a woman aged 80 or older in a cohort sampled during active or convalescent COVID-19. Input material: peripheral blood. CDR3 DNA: TGTGCCAGCAGCAGCAGGGCACCGAACACTGAAGCTTTCTTT. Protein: CASSSRAPNTEAFF.